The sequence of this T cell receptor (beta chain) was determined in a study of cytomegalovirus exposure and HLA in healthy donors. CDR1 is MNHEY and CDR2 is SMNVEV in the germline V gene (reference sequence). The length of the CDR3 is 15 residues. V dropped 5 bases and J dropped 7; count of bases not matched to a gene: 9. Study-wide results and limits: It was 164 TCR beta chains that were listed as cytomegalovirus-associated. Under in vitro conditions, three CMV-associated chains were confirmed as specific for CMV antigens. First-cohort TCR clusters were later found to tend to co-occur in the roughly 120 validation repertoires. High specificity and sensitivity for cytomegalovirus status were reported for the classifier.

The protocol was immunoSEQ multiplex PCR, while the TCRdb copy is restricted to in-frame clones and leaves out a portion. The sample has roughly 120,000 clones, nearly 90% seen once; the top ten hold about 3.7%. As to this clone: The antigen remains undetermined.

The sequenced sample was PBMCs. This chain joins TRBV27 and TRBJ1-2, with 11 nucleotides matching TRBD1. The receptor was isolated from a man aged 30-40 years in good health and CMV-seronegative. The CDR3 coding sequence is TGTGCCAGCAGTAATTGGGGGACAGGGGGTAGTGGCTACACCTTC. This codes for CASSNWGTGGSGYTF.